A single sample is the source of the 32 T cell receptor beta chains below, sequenced in a study of low-dose radiotherapy and immunotherapy resistance in tumors (dated by TCRdb to between 2022 and 2023). The sample's time point, from its label and the paper: before trial treatment. The listed sequencing device is Illumina HiSeq 2500. To make first-strand cDNA, Superscript III was used along with a set of TRAV- and TRBV-specific primers so that both the TCRalpha and TCRbeta chains were covered. TCRs were amplified with Phusion for around 20 PCR cycles, with a constant-region primer paired with the adapter attached to the V primers. TCRdb reprocessing: public reads trimmed at Q25 with fastp, clones called with MiXCR, in-frame beta chains kept. Rows matching on CDR3 protein sequence are summarized as one entry with the most common DNA and genes. The sample records 65,000 to 90,000 distinct CDR3 sequences, 15% to 20% of which are singletons. Around 6.1% of the sample is in the top ten clones.

The input for sequencing was PBMCs, taken before treatment. The receptors originated from a male donor with prostate cancer.

At least ten counts were recorded for this clonotype. The gene calls are TRBV7-9 and TRBJ1-1; D gene unclear. This CDR3 has 18 residues. The V end was cut by 5 bases, the J end by 2 bases, with 24 bases between. Per the germline V gene, CDR1 is SEHNR and CDR2 is FQNEAQ (reference sequence). CDR3 in amino acids: CASSPQTLTTSVNTEAFF. The DNA for the CDR3 is TGTGCCAGCAGCCCCCAGACCCTGACAACCTCGGTCAACACTGAAGCTTTCTTT.

This clonotype appeared many times. The chain employs TRBV7-8 and TRBJ2-7; 11 positions match TRBD2. Germline lookup yields CDR1 SGHVS and CDR2 FQNEAQ. V shed 6 bases and J 7 bases; nucleotides not matched to a gene: 8. The CDR3 covers 14 residues. CDR3 bases: TGTGCCAGCAGTCGACTAGCGGGGATGGGTGAGCAGTACTTC. This codes for CASSRLAGMGEQYF.

This clonotype has a count of ten or more. This chain links TRBV4-3 with TRBJ1-2; D gene uncertain. V was trimmed by 4 bases and J by 0 bases, leaving 12 bases between them. CDR1 LGHNA and CDR2 YSLEER come from the germline V gene. The CDR3 runs 15 residues. CDR3 protein: CASSPQQRSNYGYTF. The CDR3 DNA follows: TGCGCCAGCAGCCCCCAACAGAGATCTAACTATGGCTACACCTTC.

The CDR3 DNA follows: TGTGCCAGCAGTCCCCACTCCGGGACTAGCGGAAACAATGAGCAGTTCTTC. Its protein product is CASSPHSGTSGNNEQFF. The chain employs TRBV9 and TRBJ2-1, with 11 bases lining up with TRBD2. The CDR3 runs to 17 residues. CDR1 is SGDLS and CDR2 is YYNGEE in the germline V gene. The junction had 12 bases not matched to a gene; V was cut back by 5 bases and J by 5 bases. Using reference TRBV9 and TRBJ2-1 for the parts outside the CDR3, the full variable domain is DSGVTQTPKHLITATGQRVTLRCSPRSGDLSVYWYQQSLDQGLQFLIQYYNGEERAKGNILERFSAQQFPDLHSELNLSSLELGDSALYFCASSPHSGTSGNNEQFFGPGTRLTVL.

This clonotype was recorded at least ten times. The genes are TRBV5-1 and TRBJ2-3; 10 nucleotides align to TRBD1. The germline V gene encodes CDR1 SGHRS and CDR2 YFSETQ. With 4 bases clipped from V and 0 bases from J, the junction kept 5 bases outside the gene matches. This CDR3 comprises 16 residues. The CDR3 DNA reads as TGCGCCAGCAGCGCCGGGACAGGGGTGAGCACAGATACGCAGTATTTT. Residues: CASSAGTGVSTDTQYF.

About this clonotype: This likely traces to a read error, being one base from a far larger clone. This chain connects TRBV7-3 to TRBJ2-1; 9 nucleotides line up with TRBD2. The CDR3 contains 18 residues. Germline V CDR1 and CDR2: SGHTA, FQGTGA. V was pared by 5 bases and J by 7 bases, with 18 bases of the junction left unmatched. The CDR3 nucleotides read TGTGCCAGCAGCCCCGGGGCAGCGGGAGGCCGAGTCTTGAATGAGCAGTTCTTC. Translated, it gives CASSPGAAGGRVLNEQFF. The full variable domain, rest sourced from reference TRBV7-3 and TRBJ2-1, is GAGVSQTPSNKVTEKGKYVELRCDPISGHTALYWYRQSLGQGPEFLIYFQGTGAADDSGLPNDRFFAVRPEGSVSTLKIQRTERGDSAVYLCASSPGAAGGRVLNEQFFGPGTRLTVL.

This clonotype was counted ten times or more. The chain has TRBV5-6 and TRBJ2-1; a possible D gene is TRBD2 (6 bases). Germline V gene data show CDR1 as SGHDT and CDR2 as YYEEEE. V was trimmed by 3 bases and J by 0 bases, leaving 7 bases between them. The CDR3 runs to 14 residues. The CDR3 loop reads CASSSGLSYNEQFF. CDR3 nucleotides: TGTGCCAGCAGCTCGGGACTCTCCTACAATGAGCAGTTCTTC.

This clonotype was picked up many times. This chain uses TRBV30 with TRBJ2-5; 10 bases agree with TRBD2. Per the germline V gene, CDR1 is GTSNPN and CDR2 is SVGIG (reference sequence). There are 14 residues in the CDR3. V shed 3 bases and J 5 bases; nucleotides not matched to a gene: 6. The CDR3 reads CAWSRAGGRETQYF. CDR3 in DNA: TGTGCCTGGAGCCGAGCGGGAGGGCGGGAGACCCAGTACTTC.

At least ten counts were recorded for this clonotype. V gene TRBV29-1 combines with J gene TRBJ2-1; 12 bases are a match to TRBD2. V gave up 6 bases and J gave up 9 bases; unmatched junction bases: 6. This CDR3 spans 13 amino acids. The germline CDR1 and CDR2 sequences are SQVTM and ANQGSEA. This CDR3 is CSVETSGGPEQFF. The CDR3 bases are TGCAGCGTCGAGACTAGCGGGGGACCTGAGCAGTTCTTC.

Remarks on this clonotype: Given a far larger clone just one base away, this is likely a sequencing read error. The chain carries TRBV3-1 and TRBJ2-1; 8 bases match TRBD2. There are 16 residues in the CDR3. Germline-derived CDR1 and CDR2 are LGHDT and YNNKEL (reference sequence). V dropped 1 base and J dropped 10; count of bases not matched to a gene: 12. CDR3 nucleotide sequence: TGTGCCAGCAGCCAAGCGGCTAGCGGGTCTTCCTACGAGCAGTTCTTC. This sequence encodes CASSQAASGSSYEQFF.

This clonotype was seen ten or more times. One end of the junction fails to match germline, which may point to a read error. The rearrangement links TRBV5-3 to TRBJ1-2, with unresolved D. TRBV5-3 is identified as an open reading frame with a role that is uncertain. This CDR3 has 14 amino acids. CDR3 region: CASSFLAPNYGYTF. CDR3 coding DNA: TGTGCCAGCAGCTTCCTGGCACCTAACTATGGCTACACCTTC.

This clonotype was detected ten times or more. The chain uses TRBV5-1 and TRBJ1-1; no clear D. V was clipped by 0 bases and J by 8 bases, with 11 bases between them. Germline V gives CDR1 SGHRS, CDR2 YFSETQ. The CDR3 loop spans 13 amino acids. Written as DNA, the CDR3 is TGCGCCAGCAGCTTGGCCGACCGACTGGAAGCTTTCTTT. Its protein product is CASSLADRLEAFF.

A word on this clonotype: A read error is the likely source, as a far larger clone sits one nucleotide away. The chain uses TRBV11-2 and TRBJ2-7; tentatively, D is TRBD2 (5 bases). Germline CDR1 reads SGHAT; CDR2 reads FQNNGV. The CDR3 is 19 residues long. Trimming stripped 1 base from V and 7 bases from J, with 29 bases between. CDR3 sequence: CASSLGRKKSGTSYNEQYF. The DNA for the CDR3 is TGTGCCAGCAGCTTAGGCCGCAAGAAAAGCGGCACCTCCTACAATGAGCAGTACTTC.

This clonotype showed up many times. The V gene is TRBV19, the J gene TRBJ2-5; 12 nucleotides match TRBD2. V shed 6 bases, J shed 4 bases, and the junction held 3 bases outside the gene matches. There are 14 residues in the CDR3. Germline CDR1 and CDR2: LNHDA and SQIVND (reference sequence). CDR3 sequence (DNA): TGTGCCAGTAGCCCTAGCGGGAGGGCAGAGACCCAGTACTTC. Its translation is CASSPSGRAETQYF.

This clonotype was detected many times. The V call is TRBV7-2, the J call TRBJ2-4, with D unresolved. V was pared by 3 bases and J by 5 bases, with 8 bases between. Germline CDR1 SGHTA, CDR2 FQGNSA. The CDR3 contains 13 residues. The CDR3 loop reads CASSFSSQNIQYF. The CDR3 DNA follows: TGTGCCAGCAGCTTTTCGAGCCAAAACATTCAGTACTTC.

At least ten counts were recorded for this clonotype. The chain couples TRBV4-2 to TRBJ2-6; 7 nucleotides line up with TRBD1. With V trimmed by 1 base and J by 0 bases, 18 bases remained unmatched. The CDR3 loop spans 22 amino acids. Germline CDR1 LGHNA, CDR2 YNFKEQ. CDR3 DNA sequence: TGTGCCAGCAGCCAAGGGAGATCTTTACCGGGACAGAGTTTCTCTGGGGCCAACGTCCTGACTTTC. Translation gives CASSQGRSLPGQSFSGANVLTF.

This clonotype was picked up many times. The chain joins TRBV20-1 to TRBJ2-3, with TRBD2 matching over 8 bases. The CDR3 totals 14 residues. The V segment lost 5 bases and the J segment 5 bases; nucleotides outside the gene matches: 9. The V gene's germline CDR1 is DFQATT and CDR2 SNEGSKA (reference sequence). The CDR3 here is CSASLGGGIDTQYF. CDR3 nucleotide sequence: TGCAGTGCTTCCCTCGGGGGGGGGATAGATACGCAGTATTTT.

This clonotype was picked up many times. The chain recombines TRBV20-1 with TRBJ1-2, with D perhaps TRBD1 (5 bases). There are 13 residues in the CDR3. Germline V gene sequence: CDR1 DFQATT, CDR2 SNEGSKA (reference sequence). The V gene lost 6 bases and the J gene lost 8 bases, with 19 bases spanning the gap. The CDR3 is CSATPPGVGGYTF. CDR3 in DNA: TGCAGTGCAACCCCGCCGGGGGTCGGGGGCTACACCTTC.

In this sample, this clonotype turned up many times. The chain couples TRBV29-1 to TRBJ2-1; 9 bases are a match to TRBD1. CDR3 length: 17 residues. CDR1 SQVTM and CDR2 ANQGSEA come from the germline V gene. After removal of 6 bases from V and 3 bases from J, the junction contained 15 bases not matched to a gene. The CDR3 region is CSVSQGASRFDYNEQFF. The CDR3 DNA reads as TGCAGCGTGTCACAGGGGGCGTCGCGTTTTGACTACAATGAGCAGTTCTTC.

This clonotype was found many times. The chain couples TRBV20-1 to TRBJ2-1, with D unclear. Germline assignment: CDR1 DFQATT and CDR2 SNEGSKA (reference sequence). Trimming removed 6 bases from V and 11 bases from J, with 14 bases in between. There are 11 residues in the CDR3. CDR3: CSADSPKKQFF. The CDR3 DNA is TGCAGTGCCGATAGCCCCAAGAAGCAGTTCTTC.

A note on this clonotype: The junction differs from germline at one of its ends, possibly a read error. The genes are TRBV4-3 and TRBJ2-5; D gene uncertain. The CDR3 extends over 14 amino acids. Germline V CDR1 and CDR2: LGHNA, YSLEER. This CDR3 is CASSQTENQETQHF. CDR3 sequence (DNA): TGCGCCAGCAGCCAAACAGAGAACCAAGAGACCCAGCACTTC.

This clonotype has a count of ten or more. The genes are TRBV14 and TRBJ2-1; 8 bases are a match to TRBD2. This CDR3 is built from 15 residues. Unmatched junction bases numbered 4, after V lost 2 bases and J lost 4 bases. Looked up from germline, CDR1 is SGHDN and CDR2 is FVKESK. CDR3 sequence reads: CASSQQAGVYNEQFF. The CDR3 nucleotides are TGTGCCAGCAGCCAACAAGCGGGAGTTTACAATGAGCAGTTCTTC.

The chain uses TRBV6-2 or TRBV6-3 and TRBJ2-3, with D possibly being TRBD1 (5 bases). Trimming took off 5 bases at V and 1 base at J, with 19 bases between the two ends. The germline V gene has CDR1 MNHEY and CDR2 SVGEGT. This CDR3 contains 17 residues. The CDR3 bases are TGTGCCAGCAGTGCCTACCGTAAGGGGCCCGGCACAGATACGCAGTATTTT. Its protein product is CASSAYRKGPGTDTQYF.

This clonotype appeared many times. V gene TRBV7-3 combines with J gene TRBJ2-3, with TRBD2 as a possible D gene (5 bases). This CDR3 comprises 16 residues. Germline values: CDR1 SGHTA, CDR2 FQGTGA. Trimming took off 0 bases at V and 5 bases at J, with 15 bases between the two ends. CDR3 sequence (DNA): TGTGCCAGCAGCTTAACGCCCGGAGGAGTTGTAGATACGCAGTATTTT. This gives the protein CASSLTPGGVVDTQYF.

This clonotype came up many times. This chain joins TRBV6-8 and TRBJ2-3; 11 positions match TRBD2. CDR3 length equals 16 residues. Trimming cost V 7 bases and J 4 bases; bases outside gene matches: 10. The germline CDR1 and CDR2 sequences are MNHGY and SAAAGT. The CDR3 region has the DNA TGTGCCAGCAAAACATTAGCGGGGGGGGATGCAGATACGCAGTATTTT. It yields the protein CASKTLAGGDADTQYF.

This clonotype appeared many times. The chain uses TRBV9 and TRBJ2-1; the match to TRBD2 covers 10 bases. V lost 0 bases to trimming and J lost 3 bases; unmatched junction nucleotides: 9. The length of the CDR3 is 18 residues. Germline loops: CDR1 SGDLS, CDR2 YYNGEE. For the CDR3, the DNA is TGTGCCAGCAGCGTAGTGAGTGTGCCTAGCGGGGGCTACAATGAGCAGTTCTTC. It yields the protein CASSVVSVPSGGYNEQFF.

This clonotype came up a few times. This CDR3 reads CASSQATTGATSAYEQYF. CDR3 nucleotides: TGTGCCAGCAGCCAAGCAACAACGGGGGCGACGTCGGCCTACGAGCAGTACTTC. The chain couples TRBV3-1 to TRBJ2-7; D may be TRBD1 or TRBD2 (6 bases each). Germline V gives CDR1 LGHDT, CDR2 YNNKEL (reference sequence). V shed 1 base and J shed 2 bases, with 21 bases lying between them. This CDR3 has 18 residues.

This clonotype was counted only a few times. The chain combines TRBV7-6 with TRBJ1-3; no clear D. CDR1 and CDR2 from the germline V gene are SGHVS and FNYEAQ. CDR3 length equals 16 residues. Trimming stripped 1 base from V and 0 bases from J, with 10 bases between. In nucleotides, the CDR3 is TGTGCCAGCAGCTTAGGGATTCAGAGCTCTGGAAACACCATATATTTT. It codes for CASSLGIQSSGNTIYF.

The rearrangement links TRBV6-2 or TRBV6-3 to TRBJ2-7; TRBD2 matches at 10 bases. In germline, CDR1 is MNHEY, CDR2 SVGEGT. With V trimmed by 6 bases and J by 4 bases, 9 bases remained unmatched. The CDR3 length is 15 residues. The CDR3 DNA reads as TGTGCCAGCAGAAACCCTAGCGGGGGCTCGTACGAGCAGTACTTC. It is translated as CASRNPSGGSYEQYF.

This clonotype was seen at least ten times. The chain carries TRBV4-3 and TRBJ2-7, with TRBD2 matching over 12 bases. J gave up 2 bases and V 1 base, and 6 bases lay outside the gene matches. Germline V gives CDR1 LGHNA, CDR2 YSLEER. This CDR3 contains 17 residues. The CDR3 DNA follows: TGCGCCAGCAGCCAAGCCCGGACTAGCGGGGAAACCTACGAGCAGTACTTC. Translation gives CASSQARTSGETYEQYF.

This clonotype was seen only a few times. V usage is TRBV5-1 and J usage is TRBJ2-5, with 9 nucleotides matching TRBD1. This CDR3 comprises 16 residues. CDR1 and CDR2 (germline): SGHRS, YFSETQ. Germline trimming cut 0 bases from V and 0 bases from J; bases unmatched to any gene: 3. The CDR3 loop reads CASSLEGDRDQETQYF. Here the CDR3 DNA reads TGCGCCAGCAGCTTGGAGGGGGACAGGGACCAAGAGACCCAGTACTTC.

This clonotype was seen ten or more times. The J gene is TRBJ2-1, the V gene TRBV11-1; the match to TRBD2 covers 7 bases. Looked up from germline, CDR1 is SGHAT and CDR2 is FQDESV (reference sequence). This CDR3 has 17 amino acids. V gave up 5 bases and J gave up 4 bases; unmatched junction bases: 14. The CDR3 reads CASSRRLSAGEYNEQFF. CDR3 DNA: TGTGCCAGCAGCCGTCGTCTGAGCGCGGGAGAGTACAATGAGCAGTTCTTC.